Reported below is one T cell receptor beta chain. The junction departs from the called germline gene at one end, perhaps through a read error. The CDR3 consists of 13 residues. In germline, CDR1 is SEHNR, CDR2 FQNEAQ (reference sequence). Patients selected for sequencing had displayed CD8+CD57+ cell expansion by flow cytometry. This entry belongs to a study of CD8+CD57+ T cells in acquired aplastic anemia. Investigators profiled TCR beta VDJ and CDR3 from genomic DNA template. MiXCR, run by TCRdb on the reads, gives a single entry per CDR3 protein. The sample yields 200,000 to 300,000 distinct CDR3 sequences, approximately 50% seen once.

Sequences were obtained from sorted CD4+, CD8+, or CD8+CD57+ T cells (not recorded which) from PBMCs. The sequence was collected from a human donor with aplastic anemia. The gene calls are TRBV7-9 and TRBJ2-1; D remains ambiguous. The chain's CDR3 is CASSFLSYNEQLF. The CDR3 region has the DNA TGTGCCAGCAGCTTTCTCTCCTACAATGAGCAGCTCTTC.